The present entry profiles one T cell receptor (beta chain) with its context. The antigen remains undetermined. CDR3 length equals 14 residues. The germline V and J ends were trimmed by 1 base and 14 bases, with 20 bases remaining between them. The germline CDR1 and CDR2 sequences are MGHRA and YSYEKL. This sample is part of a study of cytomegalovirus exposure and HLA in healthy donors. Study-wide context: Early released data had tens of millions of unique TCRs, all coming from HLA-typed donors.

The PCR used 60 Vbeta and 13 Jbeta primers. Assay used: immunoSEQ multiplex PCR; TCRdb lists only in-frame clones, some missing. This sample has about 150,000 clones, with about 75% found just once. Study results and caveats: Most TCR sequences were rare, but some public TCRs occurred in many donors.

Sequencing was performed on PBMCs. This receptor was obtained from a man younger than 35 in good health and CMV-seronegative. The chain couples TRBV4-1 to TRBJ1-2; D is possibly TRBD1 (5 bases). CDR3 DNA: TGCGCCAGCAGCCAAGCCGGGGGAGGGGAGGGCCTGACCTTC. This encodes CASSQAGGGEGLTF.